These 23 T cell receptor beta chains share one sample of origin, sequenced in a study of metastatic and nonmetastatic thyroid tumors. TCRdb re-clonotyped the PCR reads via MiXCR. Counted here are approximately 25,000 clones, about 26% occurring once; the ten biggest clones make up approximately 20%. There were no patients who had received any treatment before thyroid surgery. Material: blood. The receptors originated from a male donor with papillary thyroid cancer or a benign thyroid nodule (not recorded which). Some clones in this sample may be carry-over from other donors' samples.

This chain connects TRBV20-1 to TRBJ1-6; TRBD1 is a possible D gene (6 bases). The germline V gene has CDR1 DFQATT and CDR2 SNEGSKA (reference sequence). With 6 bases removed from V and 5 bases from J, the gap between germline ends came to 14 bases. There are 14 residues in the CDR3. The DNA for the CDR3 is TGCAGTGCCATGGGGGGCACCCATAATTCACCCCTCCACTTT. Amino acid sequence: CSAMGGTHNSPLHF.

The chain has TRBV20-1 and TRBJ2-1, with 9 bases fitting TRBD2. This CDR3 is 15 amino acids long. Germline V lookup: CDR1 DFQATT, CDR2 SNEGSKA (reference sequence). V shed 1 base, J shed 5 bases, and the junction held 6 bases outside the gene matches. CDR3 bases: TGCAGTGCTAGAGTCCCTAGCGGGATGAACAATGAGCAGTTCTTC. It yields the protein CSARVPSGMNNEQFF.

The sample holds one count of this clone. The V gene is TRBV7-2, the J gene TRBJ2-7; D is uncertain. There are 14 residues in the CDR3. V was cut by 3 bases and J by 2 bases, with 11 bases left in between. Looked up from germline, CDR1 is SGHTA and CDR2 is FQGNSA. CDR3 sequence (DNA): TGTGCCAGCAGCTTCCGACTGGAAACCTACGAGCAGTACTTC. Translation: CASSFRLETYEQYF.

A remark on this clone: Germline and junction disagree at one end, which may indicate a read error. J is TRBJ2-1 and V is TRBV12-3 or TRBV12-4; D not resolved. The CDR3 length is 16 residues. CDR3 protein: CAISPVWSSSYDEQFF. For the CDR3, the DNA is TGTGCCATCAGTCCTGTCTGGTCGAGCTCCTACGATGAGCAGTTCTTC.

In its sample, this clone was seen many times. The J gene is TRBJ2-7, the V gene TRBV7-8; 7 nucleotides align to TRBD1. The germline gives CDR1 SGHVS, CDR2 FQNEAQ. V was pared by 3 bases and J by 7 bases, with 6 bases of the junction left unmatched. This CDR3 comprises 13 residues. CDR3 bases: TGTGCCAGCAGCTTGACAGGGACCTTTGAGCAGTACTTC. Its translation: CASSLTGTFEQYF.

This clone is medium-sized. The chain has TRBV28 and TRBJ2-7, with a weak D call TRBD1 (6 bases). Trimming cost V 2 bases and J 2 bases, with 13 bases left between them. The CDR3 runs 15 residues. Germline V gene data show CDR1 as MDHEN and CDR2 as SYDVKM. CDR3 in amino acids: CASSLDWTATYEQYF. The CDR3 coding sequence is TGTGCCAGCAGTTTAGACTGGACAGCTACCTACGAGCAGTACTTC.

The CDR3 here is CSAFNPDSPGEKLFF. The CDR3 region has the DNA TGCAGTGCTTTTAACCCTGACAGTCCAGGGGAAAAACTGTTTTTT. The V gene is TRBV20-1, the J gene TRBJ1-4; TRBD1 is a possible D gene (5 bases). CDR3 size: 15 residues. V was cut by 5 bases and J by 8 bases, with 21 bases left in between. Germline assignment: CDR1 DFQATT and CDR2 SNEGSKA (reference sequence).

In this sample, this clone turned up once. A junction end diverges from the germline sequence, so it may reflect a read error. The chain recombines TRBV11-2 with TRBJ2-7, with 8 bases matching TRBD2. Germline V gives CDR1 SGHAT, CDR2 FQNNGV. This CDR3 spans 14 amino acids. The CDR3 loop is CASSFSLAGYDQYF. In DNA form, the CDR3 reads TGTGCCAGCAGCTTTTCCCTAGCGGGCTACGATCAGTACTTC.

This clone was counted ten times or more. The rearrangement uses TRBV15 and TRBJ1-1, with 7 nucleotides matching TRBD1. J lost 5 bases, V lost 0 bases, and 6 bases had no gene match. Germline V gives CDR1 LNHNV, CDR2 YYDKDF (reference sequence). This CDR3 region has 15 residues. The CDR3 bases are TGTGCCACCAGCAGAGAACCCTACAGGGGTACTGAAGCTTTCTTT. As protein: CATSREPYRGTEAFF. The entire variable domain, with the rest obtained from reference TRBV15 and TRBJ1-1, is as follows: DAMVIQNPRYQVTQFGKPVTLSCSQTLNHNVMYWYQQKSSQAPKLLFHYYDKDFNNEADTPDNFQSRRPNTSFCFLDIRSPGLGDTAMYLCATSREPYRGTEAFFGQGTRLTVV.

This clone was seen many times. This may come from a read error, since a much larger clone is one base off. This chain uses TRBV12-3 or TRBV12-4 with TRBJ2-7; either TRBD1 or TRBD2 may fit D (5 bases each). V was cut by 5 bases and J by 6 bases, with 23 bases left in between. This CDR3 spans 16 amino acids. The CDR3 region is CASSRGPGPLPPEQYF. CDR3 coding DNA: TGTGCCAGCAGTCGCGGTCCGGGGCCCCTCCCCCCCGAGCAGTACTTC.

The chain combines TRBV6-1 with TRBJ2-5; D might be TRBD1 (5 bases). V lost 4 bases and J lost 7, with 19 bases in between. Germline V gene sequence: CDR1 MNHNS, CDR2 SASEGT. The CDR3 runs to 15 residues. Here the CDR3 DNA reads TGTGCCAGCAGTGGCCTACGGACATGTCGAGGGACCCAGTACTTC. As protein: CASSGLRTCRGTQYF.

This clone appeared once. V and J are TRBV5-2 and TRBJ2-3. TRBV5-2 is reported as a pseudogene. The CDR3 consists of 12 residues. The CDR3 DNA is TGTGCCAGCAACCCACCGCCAGCTACGCAGTATTTT. Amino acid sequence: CASNPPPATQYF.

V gene TRBV6-1 combines with J gene TRBJ1-2; TRBD1 matches 7 bases. Trimming removed 2 bases from V and 4 bases from J; junction bases left unmatched: 4. Germline loops: CDR1 MNHNS, CDR2 SASEGT. The CDR3 is 14 amino acids. In DNA form, the CDR3 reads TGTGCCAGCAGTGAAAGGGGACAGACCTATGGCTACACCTTC. Protein: CASSERGQTYGYTF.

At least ten counts were recorded for this clone. It may be a read error: a sequence one base away is much more abundant. This rearrangement joins TRBV7-2 to TRBJ2-1, with 8 bases matching TRBD2. V was pared by 5 bases and J by 7 bases, with 10 bases of the junction left unmatched. The CDR3 is 15 amino acids. Per germline, CDR1 SGHTA and CDR2 FQGNSA. Here the CDR3 reads CASSPGRAGANEQFF. CDR3 DNA sequence: TGTGCCAGCAGCCCGGGACGAGCGGGAGCGAATGAGCAGTTCTTC.

The sample holds a few counts of this clone. A read error is likely, as this CDR3 ends without the conserved phenylalanine or tryptophan. The chain has TRBV12-3 or TRBV12-4 and TRBJ2-7; D unclear. The CDR3 sequence is 13 residues long. The CDR3 loop reads CSSSLWLSGEQYS. The CDR3 DNA reads TGTTCCAGCAGCCTGTGGCTCTCCGGAGAGCAGTACTCC.

Many counts were recorded for this clone. V is TRBV3-1 and J is TRBJ2-4; no clear D gene. The V and J ends lost 4 bases and 16 bases respectively, with 17 bases between them. Germline lookup yields CDR1 LGHDT and CDR2 YNNKEL (reference sequence). CDR3 length: 12 amino acids. The CDR3 DNA reads as TGTGCCAGCAGCCGGGCCCCGGGCCGGGTTTACTTC. It is translated as CASSRAPGRVYF.

Many counts were recorded for this clone. This chain links TRBV20-1 with TRBJ2-1; 9 nucleotides agree with TRBD2. The CDR3 runs to 17 residues. Unmatched junction bases numbered 8, after V lost 0 bases and J lost 2 bases. Germline V gene lookup returns CDR1 DFQATT and CDR2 SNEGSKA (reference sequence). CDR3 amino acids: CSARDAISGGPYNEQFF. The DNA for the CDR3 is TGCAGTGCTAGAGACGCAATTAGCGGGGGCCCCTACAATGAGCAGTTCTTC.

The gene calls are TRBV5-1 and TRBJ2-7; D might be TRBD2 (7 bases). Trimming stripped 8 bases from V and 3 bases from J, with 15 bases between. This CDR3 has 13 residues. The germline V gene has CDR1 SGHRS and CDR2 YFSETQ. The CDR3 region has the DNA TGCGCCAGGAGGGGGAGGGCATACTACGAGCAGTACTTC. Its translation is CARRGRAYYEQYF.

This clone was seen a few times. J is TRBJ1-5 and V is TRBV27, with D uncertain. This CDR3 has 12 amino acids. Germline CDR1 and CDR2: MNHEY and SMNVEV (reference sequence). V gave up 3 bases and J gave up 7 bases, with 7 bases separating them. CDR3 protein: CASSFYGQPQHF. The CDR3, as DNA: TGTGCCAGCAGTTTTTATGGGCAGCCCCAGCATTTT.

In this sample, this clone turned up many times. Other nucleotide sequences in the sample specify the same CDR3. The chain links TRBV12-3 or TRBV12-4 to TRBJ2-7; D tentatively fits TRBD1 or TRBD2 (6 bases each). V lost 5 bases, J lost 7 bases, and 18 bases lay in between. This CDR3 is 14 amino acids long. CDR3 sequence: CASSGGGPIAEQYF. As DNA, the CDR3 is TGTGCCAGCAGTGGAGGGGGACCGATTGCAGAGCAGTACTTC.

This clone was counted between two and nine times. Since a much larger clone is just one base distant, this may be a read error. The chain carries TRBV29-1 and TRBJ2-7; possible D gene TRBD1, 5 bases. Trimming stripped 1 base from V and 1 base from J, with 14 bases between. The CDR3 sequence is 15 residues long. CDR1 is SQVTM, CDR2 ANQGSEA, per germline. The CDR3 sequence: CSVEGCQGKSYEQYF. CDR3 DNA: TGCAGCGTTGAAGGGTGCCAGGGAAAATCCTACGAGCAGTACTTC.

A word on this clone: A much larger clone lies one base from this, so it may be a read error. Other nucleotide sequences in the sample specify the same CDR3. The J gene is TRBJ2-6, the V gene TRBV6-1; D is possibly TRBD1 or TRBD2 (5 bases each). The CDR3 is 17 amino acids. Germline V gene sequence: CDR1 MNHNS, CDR2 SASEGT. CDR3 protein: CASTRGRSSPGASVLTF. CDR3 in DNA: TGTGCCAGCACCAGAGGACGGTCGTCGCCCGGGGCCAGCGTCCTGACTTTC.

The count of this clone is one. J is TRBJ2-1 and V is TRBV7-2, with D possibly TRBD2 on 5 matching bases. The CDR3 has 13 residues. Germline assignment: CDR1 SGHTA and CDR2 FQGNSA. V lost 4 bases and J 16 bases, leaving 20 bases between the germline ends. CDR3 in DNA: TGTGCCAGCAGCTCCGCTAGGGAGTTGGATCATTTCTTC. Translating it yields CASSSARELDHFF. Drawing the rest from reference TRBV7-2 and TRBJ2-1, the complete variable domain is GAGVSQSPSNKVTEKGKDVELRCDPISGHTALYWYRQSLGQGLEFLIYFQGNSAPDKSGLPSDRFSAERTGGSVSTLTIQRTQQEDSAVYLCASSSARELDHFFGPGTRLTVL.